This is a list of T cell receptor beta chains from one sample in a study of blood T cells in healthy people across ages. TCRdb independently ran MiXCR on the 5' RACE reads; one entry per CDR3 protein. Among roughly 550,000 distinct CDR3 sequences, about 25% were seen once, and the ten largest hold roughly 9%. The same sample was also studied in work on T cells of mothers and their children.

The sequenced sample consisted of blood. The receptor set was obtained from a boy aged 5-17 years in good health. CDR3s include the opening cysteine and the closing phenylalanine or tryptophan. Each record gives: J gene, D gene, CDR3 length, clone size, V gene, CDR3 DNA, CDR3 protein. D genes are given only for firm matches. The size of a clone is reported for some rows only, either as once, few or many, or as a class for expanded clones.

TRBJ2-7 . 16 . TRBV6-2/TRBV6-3 TGTGCCAGCAGGCCCCGTGAGAAGGCGAGAACCTACGAGCAGTACTTC CASRPREKARTYEQYF
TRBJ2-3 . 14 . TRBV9 TGTGCCAGCAGCGTAGAAAAACAGACAGATACGCAGTATTTT CASSVEKQTDTQYF
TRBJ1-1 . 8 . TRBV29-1 TGCAGCGCGACTGAAGCTTTCTTT CSATEAFF
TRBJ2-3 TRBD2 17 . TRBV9 TGTGCCAGCAGCGTAGTTGCTAGCGGGAAGTCCCCAGATACGCAGTATTTT CASSVVASGKSPDTQYF
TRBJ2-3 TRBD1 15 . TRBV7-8 TGTGCCAGCAGCTTTAACAGGGGGCGAGCAGATACGCAGTATTTT CASSFNRGRADTQYF
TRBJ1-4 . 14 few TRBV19 TGTGCCAGTAGTATCCAGGCAACTAATGAAAAACTGTTTTTT CASSIQATNEKLFF
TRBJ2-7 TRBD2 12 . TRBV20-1 TGCAGTGAAGCGGGAGGGCTTACCGAGCAGTACTTC CSEAGGLTEQYF
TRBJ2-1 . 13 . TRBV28 TGTGCCAGCAGTTTATGGGGGGTCGATGAGCAGTTCTTC CASSLWGVDEQFF
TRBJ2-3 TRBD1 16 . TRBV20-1 TGCAGTGCTAGTCAATTCAGGGGGTCGGGCACAGATACGCAGTATTTT CSASQFRGSGTDTQYF
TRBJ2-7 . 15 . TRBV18 TGTGCCAGCTCACCTGGGGTGGTGGACCACTACGAGCAGTACTTC CASSPGVVDHYEQYF
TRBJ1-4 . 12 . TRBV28 TGTGCCAGCAGTTTACCAGGTGAAAAACTGTTTTTT CASSLPGEKLFF
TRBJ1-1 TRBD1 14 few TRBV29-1 TGCAGCGTTCTGACAGGGGCCACGGGTGGTGAAGCTTTCTTT CSVLTGATGGEAFF
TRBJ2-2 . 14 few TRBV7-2 TGTGCCAGCAGCTTATCTGGACCGAGCGGGGAGCTGTTTTTT CASSLSGPSGELFF
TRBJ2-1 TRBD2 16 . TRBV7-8 TGTGCCAGCAGTACTAGCGGGGGAAAGCGTTACAATGAGCAGTTCTTC CASSTSGGKRYNEQFF
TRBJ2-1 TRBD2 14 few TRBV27 TGTGCCAGCAGTTCGGGACTAGATTGGAGTGAGCAGTTCTTC CASSSGLDWSEQFF
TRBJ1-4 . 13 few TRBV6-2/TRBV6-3 TGTGCCAGCATTGCAGCATCAAGCGAAAAACTGTTTTTT CASIAASSEKLFF
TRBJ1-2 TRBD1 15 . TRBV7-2 TGTGCCAGCAGCTTAGCGCAGGGGGCGCGGGACGGCTACACCTTC CASSLAQGARDGYTF
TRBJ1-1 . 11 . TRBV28 TGTGCCAGCAGTTTAGCAACTGAAGCTTTCTTT CASSLATEAFF
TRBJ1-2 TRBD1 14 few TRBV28 TGTGCCAGCAGCGACAGGGAACTTAACTATGGCTACACCTTC CASSDRELNYGYTF
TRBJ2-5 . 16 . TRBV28 TGTGCCAGCAGTTTCAGAGGGATGGGGTTGGGAGAGACCCAGTACTTC CASSFRGMGLGETQYF
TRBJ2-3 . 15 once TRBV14 TGTGCCAGCGTGACTAACCGGTCTAGCACAGATACGCAGTATTTT CASVTNRSSTDTQYF
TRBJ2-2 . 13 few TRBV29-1 TGCAGCGTTGAAGGACACAACACCGGGGAGCTGTTTTTT CSVEGHNTGELFF
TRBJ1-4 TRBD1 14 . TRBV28 TGTGCCAGCAGCGAGGGGGCGTTGGGTGAAAAACTGTTTTTT CASSEGALGEKLFF
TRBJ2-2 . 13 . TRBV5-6 TGTGCCAGCAGCTTGAATCTAGCCGGGGAGCTGTTTTTT CASSLNLAGELFF
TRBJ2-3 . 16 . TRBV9 TGTGCCAGCAGCGCCGGACCGACCCATTCATCGGATACGCAGTATTTT CASSAGPTHSSDTQYF
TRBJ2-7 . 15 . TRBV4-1 TGCGCCAGCAGCCAAGGTGCAGGATTAACCTACGAGCAGTACTTC CASSQGAGLTYEQYF
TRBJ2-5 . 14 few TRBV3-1 TGTGCCAGCACCCGGGGCCCGACAACGGAGACCCAGTACTTC CASTRGPTTETQYF
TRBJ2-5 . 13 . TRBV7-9 TGTGCCAGCAGCTTAGACCCAAGACTAGGGCAGTACTTC CASSLDPRLGQYF
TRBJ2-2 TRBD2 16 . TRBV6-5 TGTGCCAGCAGTTACGGCGGGAGGGCCAGGCCCGGGGAGCTGTTTTTT CASSYGGRARPGELFF
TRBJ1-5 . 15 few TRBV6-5 TGTGCCAGCAGAGAGGGTTTGGCAGTCAATCAGCCCCAGCATTTT CASREGLAVNQPQHF
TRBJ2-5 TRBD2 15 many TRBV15 TGTGCCACCAGCAGAGCTAGCGGGGGGGCAGAGACCCAGTACTTC CATSRASGGAETQYF
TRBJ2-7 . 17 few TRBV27 TGTGCCAGCAGTCATAGGGGACCCCTCGGGGCCTCCTACGAGCAGTACTTC CASSHRGPLGASYEQYF
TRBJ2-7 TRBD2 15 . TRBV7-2 TGTGCCAGCAGCCTGATACTAGCGGACAAGAGGGGGCAGTACTTC CASSLILADKRGQYF
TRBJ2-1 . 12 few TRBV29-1 TGCAGCGTCCTGGACGGCTACAATGAGCAGTTCTTC CSVLDGYNEQFF
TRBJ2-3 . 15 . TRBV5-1 TGCGCCAGCAGCTTGGAGGCGGGGTGGGCAGATACGCAGTATTTT CASSLEAGWADTQYF
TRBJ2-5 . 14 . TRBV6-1 TGTGCCAGCAGTGATAAGGGGGGGAGAGAGACCCAGTACTTC CASSDKGGRETQYF
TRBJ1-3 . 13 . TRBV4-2 TGTGCCAGCAGCCAGCTCTCTGGAAACACCATATATTTT CASSQLSGNTIYF